This entry lists 5 T cell receptor beta chains sequenced from one sample in a study of T-cell memory formation after mild COVID-19. TCRdb redid the calling of the 5' RACE reads with MiXCR, one entry per CDR3 protein. This sample has fewer than 150,000 distinct CDR3 sequences, with about a fifth found just once. The sequenced material came from PBMCs or a T cell subset sorted from them (not recorded which). These receptors originate from a man younger than 35 who had mild COVID-19 (a few samples of this study predate the infection). Cell type and time point are not known.

The V call is TRBV20-1, the J call TRBJ1-2, with TRBD1 identical over 8 bases. Looked up from germline, CDR1 is DFQATT and CDR2 is SNEGSKA (reference sequence). With V trimmed by 3 bases and J by 3 bases, 9 bases remained unmatched. The length of the CDR3 is 15 residues. This CDR3 is CSARGTGKFYYGYTF. CDR3 nucleotides: TGCAGTGCTAGGGGGACAGGCAAGTTCTACTATGGCTACACCTTC.

In this sample, this clonotype turned up a few times. The gene calls are TRBV20-1 and TRBJ2-7; 7 bases line up with TRBD1. Germline values: CDR1 DFQATT, CDR2 SNEGSKA (reference sequence). The trim removed 6 bases at V and 5 bases at J, leaving 7 bases unmatched. The CDR3 sequence is 12 residues long. The CDR3 protein is CSARTGVHEQYF. The CDR3 coding sequence is TGCAGTGCAAGAACAGGGGTCCACGAGCAGTACTTC.

The table lists this clonotype with a few counts. J is TRBJ2-4 and V is TRBV7-6, with TRBD1 identical over 8 bases. The junction had 2 bases not matched to a gene; V was cut back by 4 bases and J by 9 bases. The length of the CDR3 is 12 residues. Germline loops: CDR1 SGHVS, CDR2 FNYEAQ. This CDR3 is CASSSGTGIQYF. DNA of the CDR3: TGTGCCAGCAGCTCGGGGACAGGCATTCAGTACTTC.

This clonotype has a handful of counts. This chain joins TRBV27 and TRBJ2-7; no clear D gene. Germline CDR1 and CDR2: MNHEY and SMNVEV (reference sequence). The CDR3 is 13 residues long. V was pared by 3 bases and J by 7 bases, with 13 bases between. The CDR3 protein is CASSFSSGKEQYV. The CDR3 DNA is TGTGCCAGCAGTTTCTCTTCGGGTAAGGAGCAGTACGTC.

This clonotype was found a few times. This chain joins TRBV6-5 and TRBJ2-1; a weak D match, TRBD1 (6 bases). The CDR3 covers 15 residues. V was pared by 5 bases and J by 1 base, with 12 bases between. CDR1 is MNHEY and CDR2 is SVGAGI in the germline V gene. The CDR3 nucleotides read TGTGCCAGCAGTCTCGGGACAACTTCCTACAATGAGCAGTTCTTC. Protein product: CASSLGTTSYNEQFF.